These 10 T cell receptor beta chains came from one sample sequenced in a study of technical replicates of blood from a handful of donors. Sequenced by immunoSEQ multiplex PCR; TCRdb stores in-frame clones only, minus some. The table shows under 75,000 clones, with around 96% occurring only once. Source material: T cells isolated from PBMCs. All receptors come from a human donor in good health.

The chain has TRBV19 and TRBJ1-4; possibly TRBD1 for D (5 bases). The V gene's germline CDR1 is LNHDA and CDR2 SQIVND (reference sequence). Between the trimmed V and J ends, which lost 1 base and 4 bases, there was a span of 16 bases. The CDR3 spans 17 residues. The CDR3 region is CASSIVIPSGYNEKLFF. The CDR3 DNA reads TGTGCCAGTAGTATAGTAATACCCTCAGGGTATAATGAAAAACTGTTTTTT.

The J gene is TRBJ2-1, the V gene TRBV5-1; TRBD1 might be the D (6 bases). Trimming shortened V by 3 bases and J by 0 bases, and 10 bases separated the two germline ends. Germline-derived CDR1 and CDR2 are SGHRS and YFSETQ. The CDR3 extends over 15 amino acids. CDR3 protein: CASSYETGSYNEQFF. The CDR3 DNA is TGCGCCAGCAGCTATGAGACAGGCTCCTACAATGAGCAGTTCTTC.

The J gene is TRBJ2-1, the V gene TRBV7-9; 10 bases are a match to TRBD2. The germline CDR1 and CDR2 sequences are SEHNR and FQNEAQ (reference sequence). The CDR3 has 14 amino acids. V lost 4 bases to trimming and J lost 7 bases; unmatched junction nucleotides: 4. The DNA for the CDR3 is TGTGCCAGCAGCTATACGACTAGCGGGAATGAGCAGTTCTTC. This gives the protein CASSYTTSGNEQFF.

The chain combines TRBV2 with TRBJ2-1, with 12 bases matching TRBD2. The CDR3 is 16 residues long. Germline V CDR1 and CDR2: SNHLY, FYNNEI. With V trimmed by 0 bases and J by 8 bases, 5 bases remained unmatched. The CDR3 reads CASSEASSGRGYEQFF. The CDR3 bases are TGTGCCAGCAGTGAAGCGTCTAGCGGGAGGGGCTATGAGCAGTTCTTC.

The rearrangement joins TRBV7-9 to TRBJ2-1; TRBD2 matches at 7 bases. The CDR3 covers 15 residues. The V gene's germline CDR1 is SEHNR and CDR2 FQNEAQ (reference sequence). J gave up 8 bases and V 4 bases, and 11 bases lay outside the gene matches. Written as DNA, the CDR3 is TGTGCCAGCAGCTCTCCATTGGGAGGGTTCTATGAGCAGTTCTTC. It is translated as CASSSPLGGFYEQFF.

V gene TRBV29-1 combines with J gene TRBJ1-1; 9 bases agree with TRBD1. CDR3 length equals 14 residues. Germline assignment: CDR1 SQVTM and CDR2 ANQGSEA. J gave up 3 bases and V 7 bases, and 9 bases lay outside the gene matches. The CDR3 DNA reads TGCAGCGCCCCACCATGGACAGGGGACACTGAAGCTTTCTTT. Its protein product is CSAPPWTGDTEAFF.

This chain joins TRBV11-3 and TRBJ2-7; 8 positions match TRBD2. The CDR3 spans 14 residues. V shed 5 bases, J shed 5 bases, and the junction held 8 bases outside the gene matches. Germline CDR1 and CDR2: SGHNT and YENEEA. CDR3 DNA sequence: TGTGCCAGCAGCCCCGGGGGGGGGTCGGACGAGCAGTACTTC. Protein sequence: CASSPGGGSDEQYF.

The chain employs TRBV28 and TRBJ1-5; maybe TRBD1 (6 bases). The CDR3 loop spans 15 amino acids. Trimming removed 3 bases at V and 5 bases at J, with 14 bases between. Germline CDR1 reads MDHEN; CDR2 reads SYDVKM. Here the CDR3 reads CASSFLGAEYQPQHF. The DNA for the CDR3 is TGTGCCAGCAGTTTCCTGGGGGCTGAATATCAGCCCCAGCATTTT.

The chain links TRBV28 to TRBJ2-3, with 12 bases identical to TRBD2. Germline V lookup: CDR1 MDHEN, CDR2 SYDVKM. V shed 10 bases, J shed 4 bases, and the junction held 6 bases outside the gene matches. The CDR3 spans 14 residues. In DNA form, the CDR3 reads TGTGCCACCCAACTAGCGGGAGGACCAGATACGCAGTATTTT. The encoded protein is CATQLAGGPDTQYF.

The rearrangement links TRBV19 to TRBJ1-5, with a weak D call TRBD1 (5 bases). Trimming cost V 6 bases and J 5 bases, with 14 bases left between them. This CDR3 comprises 14 residues. Per germline, CDR1 LNHDA and CDR2 SQIVND (reference sequence). CDR3 in DNA: TGTGCCAGTAGGATGGACACCATTCATCAGCCCCAGCATTTT. It yields the protein CASRMDTIHQPQHF.